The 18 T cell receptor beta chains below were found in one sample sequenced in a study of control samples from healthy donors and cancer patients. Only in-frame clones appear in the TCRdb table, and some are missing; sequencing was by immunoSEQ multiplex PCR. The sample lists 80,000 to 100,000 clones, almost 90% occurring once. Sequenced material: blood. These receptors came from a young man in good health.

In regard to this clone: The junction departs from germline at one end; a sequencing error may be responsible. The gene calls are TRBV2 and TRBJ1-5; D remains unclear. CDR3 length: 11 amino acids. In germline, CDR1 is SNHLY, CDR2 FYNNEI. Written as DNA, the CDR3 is TGCCCCGGGCGAGACAATCAGCCCCAGCATTTT. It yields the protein CPGRDNQPQHF.

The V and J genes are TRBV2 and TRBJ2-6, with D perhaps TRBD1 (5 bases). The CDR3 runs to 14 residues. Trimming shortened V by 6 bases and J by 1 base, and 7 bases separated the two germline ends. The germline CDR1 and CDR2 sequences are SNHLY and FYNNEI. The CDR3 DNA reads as TGTGCCAGCAGCAGGGATTCTGGGGCCAACGTCCTGACTTTC. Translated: CASSRDSGANVLTF.

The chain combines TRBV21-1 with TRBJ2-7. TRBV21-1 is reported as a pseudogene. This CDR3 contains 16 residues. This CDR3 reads CASSKGTGRPFYEQYF. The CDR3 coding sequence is TGTGCCAGCAGCAAGGGTACGGGACGGCCCTTTTACGAGCAGTACTTC.

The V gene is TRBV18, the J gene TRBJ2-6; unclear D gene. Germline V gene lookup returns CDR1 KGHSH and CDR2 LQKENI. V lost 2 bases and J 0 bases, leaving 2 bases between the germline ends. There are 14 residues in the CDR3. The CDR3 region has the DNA TGTGCCAGCTCACCAAGCTCTGGGGCCAACGTCCTGACTTTC. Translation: CASSPSSGANVLTF.

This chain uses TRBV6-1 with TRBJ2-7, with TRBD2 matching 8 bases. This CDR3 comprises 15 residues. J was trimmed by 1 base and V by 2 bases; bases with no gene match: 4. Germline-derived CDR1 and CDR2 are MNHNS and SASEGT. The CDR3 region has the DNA TGTGCCAGCAGTGAAAGCGGGAGTGGTTCCTACGAGCAGTACTTC. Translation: CASSESGSGSYEQYF.

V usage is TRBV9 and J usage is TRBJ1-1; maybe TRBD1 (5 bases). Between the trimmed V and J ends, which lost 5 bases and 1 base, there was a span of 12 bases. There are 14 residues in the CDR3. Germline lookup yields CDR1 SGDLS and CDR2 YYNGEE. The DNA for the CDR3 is TGTGCCAGCAGACCTCCGGGGGGGAACACTGAAGCTTTCTTT. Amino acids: CASRPPGGNTEAFF.

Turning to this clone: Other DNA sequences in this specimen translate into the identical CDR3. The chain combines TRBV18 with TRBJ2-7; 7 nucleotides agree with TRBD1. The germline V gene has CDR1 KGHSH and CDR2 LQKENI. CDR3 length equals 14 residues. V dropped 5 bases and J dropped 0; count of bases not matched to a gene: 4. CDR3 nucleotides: TGTGCCAGCTCATTGGGACAGAGCTCCTACGAGCAGTACTTC. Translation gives CASSLGQSSYEQYF.

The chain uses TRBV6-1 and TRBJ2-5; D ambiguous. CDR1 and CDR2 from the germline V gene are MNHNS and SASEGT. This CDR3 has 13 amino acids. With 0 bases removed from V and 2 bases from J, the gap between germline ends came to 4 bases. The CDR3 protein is CASSEAAQETQYF. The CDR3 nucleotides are TGTGCCAGCAGTGAAGCGGCTCAAGAGACCCAGTACTTC.

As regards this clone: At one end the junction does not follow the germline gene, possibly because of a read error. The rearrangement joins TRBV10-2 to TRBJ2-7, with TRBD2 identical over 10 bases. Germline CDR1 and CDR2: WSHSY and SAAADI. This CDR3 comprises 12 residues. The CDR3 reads CASTDGHWTSGF. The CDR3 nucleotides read TGCGCCAGCACCGACGGACACTGGACTAGCGGTTTC.

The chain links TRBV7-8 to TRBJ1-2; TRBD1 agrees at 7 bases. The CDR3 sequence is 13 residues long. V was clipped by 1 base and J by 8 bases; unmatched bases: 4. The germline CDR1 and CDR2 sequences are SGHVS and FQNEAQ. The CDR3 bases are TGTGCCAGCAGCTTAGACTACAGGGGCGGCTACACCTTC. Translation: CASSLDYRGGYTF.

CDR3 residues: CASSQVAGLDYGYTF. The CDR3 coding sequence is TGTGCCAGCAGCCAAGTGGCAGGGCTCGACTATGGCTACACCTTC. J is TRBJ1-2 and V is TRBV3-1 (or the pseudogene TRBV3-2), with D perhaps matching TRBD1 (5 bases). Germline V gene data show CDR1 as LGHDT and CDR2 as YNNKEL (reference sequence). The CDR3 covers 15 residues. V lost 1 base and J lost 3, with 12 bases in between.

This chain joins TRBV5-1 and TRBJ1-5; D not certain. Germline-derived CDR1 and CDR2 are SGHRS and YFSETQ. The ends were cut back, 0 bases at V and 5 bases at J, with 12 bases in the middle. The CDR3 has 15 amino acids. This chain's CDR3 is CASSLEGRNHQPQHF. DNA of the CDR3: TGCGCCAGCAGCTTGGAGGGTCGGAATCATCAGCCCCAGCATTTT.

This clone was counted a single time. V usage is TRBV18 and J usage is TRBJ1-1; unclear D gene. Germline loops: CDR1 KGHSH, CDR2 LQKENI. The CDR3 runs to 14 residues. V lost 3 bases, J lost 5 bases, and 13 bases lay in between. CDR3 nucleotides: TGTGCCAGCTCACCCTTGACCGGGGAGACTGAAGCTTTCTTT. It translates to CASSPLTGETEAFF. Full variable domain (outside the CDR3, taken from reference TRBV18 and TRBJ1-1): NAGVMQNPRHLVRRRGQEARLRCSPMKGHSHVYWYRQLPEEGLKFMVYLQKENIIDESGMPKERFSAEFPKEGPSILRIQQVVRGDSAAYFCASSPLTGETEAFFGQGTRLTVV.

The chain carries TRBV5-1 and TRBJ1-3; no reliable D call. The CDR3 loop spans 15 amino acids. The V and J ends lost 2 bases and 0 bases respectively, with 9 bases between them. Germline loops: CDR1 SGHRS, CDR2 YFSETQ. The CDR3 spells CASSLDGSSGNTIYF. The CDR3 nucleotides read TGCGCCAGCAGCTTAGACGGTAGCTCTGGAAACACCATATATTTT.

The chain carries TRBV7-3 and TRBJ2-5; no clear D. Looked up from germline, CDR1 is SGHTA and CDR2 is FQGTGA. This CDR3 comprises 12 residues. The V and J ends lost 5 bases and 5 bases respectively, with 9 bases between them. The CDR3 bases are TGTGCCAGCAGCCGCTCCGGGGAGACCCAGTACTTC. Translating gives CASSRSGETQYF.

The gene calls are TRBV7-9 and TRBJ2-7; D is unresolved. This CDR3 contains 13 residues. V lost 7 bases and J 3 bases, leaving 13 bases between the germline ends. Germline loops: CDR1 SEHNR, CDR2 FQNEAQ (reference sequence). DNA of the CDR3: TGTGCCAGCACTTACGGATGGGGCTACGAGCAGTACTTC. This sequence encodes CASTYGWGYEQYF.

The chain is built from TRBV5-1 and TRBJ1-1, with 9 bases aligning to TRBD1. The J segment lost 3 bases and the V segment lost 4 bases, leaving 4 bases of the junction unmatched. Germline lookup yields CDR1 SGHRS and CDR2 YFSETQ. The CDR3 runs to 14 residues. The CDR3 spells CASSPGQGYTEAFF. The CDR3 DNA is TGCGCCAGCAGCCCGGGACAGGGATACACTGAAGCTTTCTTT.

Written as DNA, the CDR3 is TGTGCCAGCAGCTCTACCGGGACAGCTAACTATGGCTACACCTTC. It translates to CASSSTGTANYGYTF. The chain links TRBV7-3 to TRBJ1-2; 7 nucleotides line up with TRBD1. V was clipped by 4 bases and J by 0 bases; unmatched bases: 5. Germline-derived CDR1 and CDR2 are SGHTA and FQGTGA. This CDR3 contains 15 residues. The variable domain in full, completed from reference TRBV7-3 and TRBJ1-2, reads GAGVSQTPSNKVTEKGKYVELRCDPISGHTALYWYRQSLGQGPEFLIYFQGTGAADDSGLPNDRFFAVRPEGSVSTLKIQRTERGDSAVYLCASSSTGTANYGYTFGSGTRLTVV.